Shown below are 30 T cell receptor beta chains from a single sample sequenced in a study of Graves' ophthalmopathy and Graves' hyperthyroidism. RNA transcripts yielded amplified TCR beta CDR3 regions. First-round RT-PCR employed HTBI primers, with a second-round multiplex PCR after it. TCRdb used MiXCR to reprocess the multiplex PCR reads, holding one entry per CDR3 protein. In the table there are hundreds of thousands of distinct CDR3 sequences, about 41% of which are singletons. The sequenced sample was peripheral blood. The source of these receptors is an adult man with Graves' ophthalmopathy.

V gene TRBV2 combines with J gene TRBJ2-7, with 7 bases fitting TRBD1. V lost 1 base to trimming and J lost 8 bases; unmatched junction nucleotides: 14. This CDR3 has 16 amino acids. Germline CDR1 and CDR2: SNHLY and FYNNEI. The DNA for the CDR3 is TGTGCCAGCAGTGAAGAAGGGGGCTACAATCAGCCCCAGCAGTACTTC. This gives the protein CASSEEGGYNQPQQYF.

The chain recombines TRBV5-4 with TRBJ1-2, with D possibly being TRBD1 (5 bases). This CDR3 has 15 amino acids. Trimming removed 9 bases from V and 7 bases from J, with 25 bases in between. Germline V lookup: CDR1 SGHNT, CDR2 YYREEE (reference sequence). CDR3 in amino acids: CATGPSKTDRSGYTF. CDR3 nucleotide sequence: TGTGCCACCGGGCCGAGCAAGACAGATCGGAGTGGCTACACCTTC.

The rearrangement uses TRBV7-9 and TRBJ1-5; possibly TRBD1 for D (6 bases). V lost 5 bases, J lost 7 bases, and 9 bases lay in between. This CDR3 is 12 amino acids long. The germline CDR1 and CDR2 sequences are SEHNR and FQNEAQ (reference sequence). As DNA, the CDR3 is TGTGCCAGCAGCCACAGGGACCAGCCCCAGCATTTT. This translates into CASSHRDQPQHF.

The chain combines TRBV6-1 with TRBJ1-5; no reliable D call. Germline CDR1 is MNHNS and CDR2 is SASEGT. Trimming stripped 2 bases from V and 6 bases from J, with 5 bases between. The CDR3 is 12 amino acids. CDR3 region: CASSEFLQPQHF. CDR3 coding DNA: TGTGCCAGCAGTGAATTTCTTCAGCCCCAGCATTTT.

This clonotype has at least ten counts. The genes are TRBV11-2 and TRBJ1-4, with D possibly TRBD1 on 5 matching bases. Trimming removed 1 base at V and 0 bases at J, with 6 bases between. CDR1 SGHAT and CDR2 FQNNGV come from the germline V gene. The length of the CDR3 is 15 residues. In DNA form, the CDR3 reads TGTGCCAGCAGCTTAGGGGGACCAACTAATGAAAAACTGTTTTTT. Protein product: CASSLGGPTNEKLFF.

The CDR3 DNA reads as TGTGCCAGCAGCGTAGCGGGGGGCGGGAATGAGCAGTTCTTC. This sequence encodes CASSVAGGGNEQFF. The chain couples TRBV9 to TRBJ2-1; possibly TRBD2 for D (7 bases). Trimming shortened V by 0 bases and J by 7 bases, and 11 bases separated the two germline ends. This CDR3 contains 14 residues. The germline CDR1 and CDR2 sequences are SGDLS and YYNGEE.

This clonotype was detected many times. The V gene is TRBV29-1, the J gene TRBJ1-2, with D maybe TRBD1 (6 bases). The CDR3 is 11 amino acids. The germline V and J ends were trimmed by 4 bases and 5 bases, with 8 bases remaining between them. Germline V gene sequence: CDR1 SQVTM, CDR2 ANQGSEA. The CDR3 spells CSVAGAYGYTF. CDR3 nucleotides: TGCAGCGTTGCAGGGGCGTATGGCTACACCTTC.

This chain links TRBV25-1 with TRBJ1-4, with 9 bases that match TRBD1. The germline V gene encodes CDR1 MGHDK and CDR2 SYGVNS. The V segment lost 2 bases and the J segment 7 bases; nucleotides outside the gene matches: 11. This CDR3 contains 17 residues. For the CDR3, the DNA is TGTGCCAGCAGTGAAGGGGGGACAGGGCAGTTCGGTGAAAAACTGTTTTTT. As protein: CASSEGGTGQFGEKLFF.

This clonotype was picked up many times. V gene TRBV29-1 combines with J gene TRBJ1-1, with D hard to call. Germline V gene data show CDR1 as SQVTM and CDR2 as ANQGSEA. V dropped 4 bases and J dropped 2 bases, with 11 bases sitting between them. This CDR3 comprises 13 residues. Here the CDR3 DNA reads TGCAGCGTTGCATCCGACGGTAACACTGAAGCTTTCTTT. Translation: CSVASDGNTEAFF.

This rearrangement joins TRBV7-8 to TRBJ2-7, with 7 bases lining up with TRBD2. CDR3 length: 14 residues. Germline loops: CDR1 SGHVS, CDR2 FQNEAQ. J gave up 3 bases and V 5 bases, and 7 bases lay outside the gene matches. The DNA of the CDR3 is TGTGCCAGCAGCATCCCCCGGGGGGACTACGAGCAGTACTTC. Its protein product is CASSIPRGDYEQYF.

Ten or more counts support this clonotype. The V call is TRBV2, the J call TRBJ2-5; possibly TRBD1 for D (7 bases). This CDR3 region has 14 residues. Germline-derived CDR1 and CDR2 are SNHLY and FYNNEI. V was clipped by 2 bases and J by 7 bases, with 14 bases between them. The CDR3 sequence is CASSERAGGGTQYF. DNA of the CDR3: TGTGCCAGCAGTGAAAGGGCAGGGGGAGGGACCCAGTACTTC.

The J gene is TRBJ2-4, the V gene TRBV7-2; D might be TRBD2 (5 bases). The germline V and J ends were trimmed by 5 bases and 8 bases, with 19 bases remaining between them. CDR3 size: 15 residues. Germline lookup yields CDR1 SGHTA and CDR2 FQGNSA. Written as DNA, the CDR3 is TGTGCCAGCAGCATCGTCCGGGGAAAGAGGGACATTCAGTACTTC. Its translation: CASSIVRGKRDIQYF.

The rearrangement joins TRBV10-3 to TRBJ2-7; 7 bases match TRBD1. CDR1 and CDR2 (germline): ENHRY, SYGVKD. The J segment lost 5 bases and the V segment lost 10 bases, leaving 14 bases of the junction unmatched. The CDR3 loop spans 14 amino acids. The CDR3 DNA reads as TGTGCCAGCAGGCCACGACAGGGCATCCACGAGCAGTACTTC. It is translated as CASRPRQGIHEQYF.

This clonotype was counted ten times or more. CDR3: CSARAPPGRDLGEQYF. DNA of the CDR3: TGCAGTGCTAGAGCCCCTCCCGGCAGGGACCTTGGCGAGCAGTACTTC. This chain joins TRBV20-1 and TRBJ2-7, with D perhaps assigned TRBD1 or TRBD2 (5 bases each). Trimming took off 1 base at V and 6 bases at J, with 22 bases between the two ends. CDR1 and CDR2 from the germline V gene are DFQATT and SNEGSKA (reference sequence). This CDR3 comprises 16 residues.

The J gene is TRBJ1-1, the V gene TRBV11-2; D is uncertain. The V gene's germline CDR1 is SGHAT and CDR2 FQNNGV. Trimming left V 5 bases short and J 7 bases short, with 17 bases between. The CDR3 is 14 residues long. This chain's CDR3 is CASSVLDGPYEAFF. The CDR3 nucleotides read TGTGCCAGCAGCGTGCTCGACGGGCCATATGAAGCTTTCTTT.

The chain uses TRBV5-1 and TRBJ2-7; a possible D gene is TRBD1 (7 bases). The CDR3 covers 12 residues. Germline V gene sequence: CDR1 SGHRS, CDR2 YFSETQ. V was cut by 7 bases and J by 2 bases, with 10 bases left in between. DNA of the CDR3: TGCGCCAGCGGGGGGACAGCCTACGAGCAGTACTTC. This sequence encodes CASGGTAYEQYF.

This clonotype has just a few counts. V gene TRBV25-1 combines with J gene TRBJ1-6, with D unresolved. Germline V lookup: CDR1 MGHDK, CDR2 SYGVNS. V was shortened by 6 bases and J by 5 bases, with 14 bases between the two germline ends. This CDR3 comprises 15 residues. This CDR3 reads CASSQETQHNSPLHF. The CDR3 DNA sequence: TGTGCCAGCAGCCAAGAAACGCAGCATAATTCACCCCTCCACTTT.

This clonotype was recorded at least ten times. J is TRBJ1-2 and V is TRBV24-1; D unresolved. Germline lookup yields CDR1 KGHDR and CDR2 SFDVKD. The CDR3 extends over 12 amino acids. Trimming removed 9 bases at V and 4 bases at J, with 11 bases between. CDR3 nucleotides: TGTGCCACCCTAGGATCTTCCTATGGCTACACCTTC. Protein product: CATLGSSYGYTF.

This clonotype was observed a handful of times. The CDR3, as DNA: TGTGCCAGCAACGACACCCCAGGCAACTATGGCTACACCTTC. The encoded protein is CASNDTPGNYGYTF. The chain has TRBV6-2 or TRBV6-3 and TRBJ1-2, with unresolved D. V was clipped by 7 bases and J by 2 bases, with 14 bases between them. CDR1 and CDR2 from the germline V gene are MNHEY and SVGEGT. The length of the CDR3 is 14 residues.

This clonotype was seen many times. Mismatch with germline at one junction end may stem from a read error. V usage is TRBV9 and J usage is TRBJ2-1; weak D call: TRBD2 (5 bases). This CDR3 has 13 residues. The germline V gene encodes CDR1 SGDLS and CDR2 YYNGEE. The CDR3 DNA is TGTGCTAGCAGCGTAGGTGGAGGCAATGAGCAGTTCTTC. Translation: CASSVGGGNEQFF.

This clonotype was found many times. The V and J genes are TRBV10-3 and TRBJ2-6, with D unclear. Trimming removed 6 bases at V and 4 bases at J, with 13 bases between. Germline CDR1 and CDR2: ENHRY and SYGVKD. CDR3 length: 15 residues. The DNA of the CDR3 is TGTGCCATCAGGGGCCAGACGGGCGGGGCCAACGTCCTGACTTTC. Its protein product is CAIRGQTGGANVLTF.

The rearrangement uses TRBV25-1 and TRBJ1-1, with D perhaps matching TRBD1 (5 bases). Germline CDR1 and CDR2: MGHDK and SYGVNS. The CDR3 has 12 residues. Trimming took off 5 bases at V and 5 bases at J, with 9 bases between the two ends. The CDR3 bases are TGTGCCAGCAGTCCGGGGCCAACTGAAGCTTTCTTT. Protein sequence: CASSPGPTEAFF.

This chain uses TRBV7-3 with TRBJ2-7; D unclear. The CDR3 consists of 14 residues. Trimming removed 3 bases at V and 3 bases at J, with 12 bases between. The germline V gene encodes CDR1 SGHTA and CDR2 FQGTGA. CDR3 sequence reads: CASSLAFRFYEQYF. DNA of the CDR3: TGTGCCAGCAGCTTGGCGTTTAGGTTCTACGAGCAGTACTTC. Based on the CDR3 plus reference TRBV7-3 and TRBJ2-7, the full variable domain is GAGVSQTPSNKVTEKGKYVELRCDPISGHTALYWYRQSLGQGPEFLIYFQGTGAADDSGLPNDRFFAVRPEGSVSTLKIQRTERGDSAVYLCASSLAFRFYEQYFGPGTRLTVT.

With regard to this clonotype: Lacking the conserved final phenylalanine or tryptophan, this CDR3 likely reflects a read error. The V gene is TRBV20-1, the J gene TRBJ1-6; tentatively, D is TRBD1 (6 bases). Germline CDR1 and CDR2: DFQATT and SNEGSKA (reference sequence). This CDR3 comprises 16 residues. The CDR3 DNA reads as TGCAGCGCATCCGGGACACATATCTCCTATAATTCACCCCTCCACTTA. This translates into CSASGTHISYNSPLHL.

This clonotype was observed at least ten times. The J gene is TRBJ1-2, the V gene TRBV2; D gene unclear. Trimming shortened V by 8 bases and J by 4 bases, and 11 bases separated the two germline ends. The CDR3 length is 12 residues. Per germline, CDR1 SNHLY and CDR2 FYNNEI. The CDR3 bases are TGTGCCAGCCGAGGATCGGGCTATGGCTACACCTTC. Protein: CASRGSGYGYTF. Filled out from reference TRBV2 and TRBJ1-2, the complete variable domain reads EPEVTQTPSHQVTQMGQEVILRCVPISNHLYFYWYRQILGQKVEFLVSFYNNEISEKSEIFDDQFSVERPDGSNFTLKIRSTKLEDSAMYFCASRGSGYGYTFGSGTRLTVV.

The chain has TRBV5-5 and TRBJ1-4, with TRBD1 identical over 7 bases. With 4 bases clipped from V and 8 bases from J, the junction kept 11 bases outside the gene matches. Germline assignment: CDR1 SGHKS and CDR2 YYEKEE (reference sequence). The CDR3 has 15 amino acids. In DNA form, the CDR3 reads TGTGCCAGCAGCGTGAACAGGGGAGTCGGGGAAAAACTGTTTTTT. It encodes CASSVNRGVGEKLFF.

This clonotype came up once. V and J are TRBV7-9 and TRBJ2-7, with TRBD2 as a possible D gene (5 bases). This CDR3 contains 14 residues. CDR1 and CDR2 from the germline V gene are SEHNR and FQNEAQ (reference sequence). V lost 8 bases and J lost 3, with 17 bases in between. For the CDR3, the DNA is TGTGCCAGCTCACCTGAGGGAGTGGGCTACGAGCAGTACTTC. Translation gives CASSPEGVGYEQYF.

The rearrangement uses TRBV11-2 and TRBJ2-2, with TRBD2 identical over 9 bases. V gave up 1 base and J gave up 6 bases; unmatched junction bases: 9. Per germline, CDR1 SGHAT and CDR2 FQNNGV. The CDR3 covers 17 residues. The CDR3 DNA follows: TGTGCCAGCAGCTTAGTTGTGGCGGGGGGGTTGTCCGGGGAGCTGTTTTTT. It codes for CASSLVVAGGLSGELFF.

The rearrangement uses TRBV2 and TRBJ1-3; tentative D call: TRBD1 (5 bases). The CDR3 is made up of 14 amino acids. V lost 8 bases and J 2 bases, leaving 13 bases between the germline ends. Germline CDR1 and CDR2: SNHLY and FYNNEI. In nucleotides, the CDR3 is TGTGCCAGCCATAGGGGATCGGCTGGAAACACCATATATTTT. It specifies CASHRGSAGNTIYF.

The chain couples TRBV20-1 to TRBJ1-3; D gene uncertain. The germline V and J ends were trimmed by 0 bases and 1 base, with 10 bases remaining between them. CDR1 is DFQATT, CDR2 SNEGSKA, per germline (reference sequence). CDR3 length: 15 residues. DNA of the CDR3: TGCAGTGCTAGAGATTGGGAAGGTTCTGGAAACACCATATATTTT. It specifies CSARDWEGSGNTIYF.